The 5 T cell receptor beta chains reported below all come from one sample, sequenced in a study of OX40 agonist ivuxolimab in advanced cancers. Clones were read by immunoSEQ multiplex PCR, and TCRdb kept only the in-frame ones, dropping some. The repertoire has about 40,000 clones, about 90% of them found once; the top ten carry 3% to 4%. The material sequenced was CD4+ or CD8+ T cells sorted from blood, taken in a trial of the OX40 agonist ivuxolimab. These receptors came from an adult with an advanced solid tumor such as melanoma, head and neck, liver or kidney cancer.

This clone has just a few counts. The gene calls are TRBV21-1 and TRBJ1-1; the table's D gene call, TRBD1, was not cross checked with the DNA. TRBV21-1 is listed as a pseudogene. This CDR3 has 17 amino acids. The CDR3 here is CASSKLKGQGLDTEAFF. The CDR3 DNA sequence: TGTGCCAGCAGCAAACTTAAGGGTCAGGGGTTGGACACTGAAGCTTTCTTT.

V is TRBV7-9 and J is TRBJ2-5; D gene uncertain. V lost 0 bases to trimming and J lost 7 bases, with 12 bases between them. The germline CDR1 and CDR2 sequences are SEHNR and FQNEAQ (reference sequence). The CDR3 covers 14 residues. The CDR3 DNA reads TGTGCCAGCAGCTTAGCCGGATACTGGGGGACCCAGTACTTC. It codes for CASSLAGYWGTQYF.

V is TRBV18 and J is TRBJ1-1; possibly TRBD1 for D (6 bases). The CDR3 has 15 amino acids. V lost 4 bases to trimming and J lost 4 bases, with 16 bases between them. Germline V gene data show CDR1 as KGHSH and CDR2 as LQKENI. In DNA form, the CDR3 reads TGTGCCAGCTCACAAAAGCAGGGGTGGACCACTGAAGCTTTCTTT. This gives the protein CASSQKQGWTTEAFF. Supplemented by reference TRBV18 and TRBJ1-1, the full variable domain reads NAGVMQNPRHLVRRRGQEARLRCSPMKGHSHVYWYRQLPEEGLKFMVYLQKENIIDESGMPKERFSAEFPKEGPSILRIQQVVRGDSAAYFCASSQKQGWTTEAFFGQGTRLTVV.

This clone was picked up one time. The chain links TRBV7-2 to TRBJ2-7; 12 bases align to TRBD2. Germline CDR1 reads SGHTA; CDR2 reads FQGNSA. This CDR3 has 16 residues. J was trimmed by 2 bases and V by 5 bases; bases with no gene match: 7. The CDR3 loop reads CASSLQTSGSTYEQYF. CDR3 coding DNA: TGTGCCAGCAGCCTCCAGACTAGCGGGAGTACCTACGAGCAGTACTTC. Combining the CDR3 with reference TRBV7-2 and TRBJ2-7 gives the whole variable domain GAGVSQSPSNKVTEKGKDVELRCDPISGHTALYWYRQSLGQGLEFLIYFQGNSAPDKSGLPSDRFSAERTGGSVSTLTIQRTQQEDSAVYLCASSLQTSGSTYEQYFGPGTRLTVT.

The CDR3 region is CASSERGGESEKLFF. CDR3 nucleotide sequence: TGTGCCAGCAGTGAACGCGGAGGGGAAAGTGAAAAACTGTTTTTT. J is TRBJ1-4 and V is TRBV6-1; a possible D gene is TRBD1 (5 bases). Trimming removed 2 bases from V and 7 bases from J, with 14 bases in between. The CDR3 sequence is 15 residues long. Germline V gene lookup returns CDR1 MNHNS and CDR2 SASEGT.